What follows are 9 T cell receptor beta chains derived from one specimen sequenced in a study of technical replicates of blood from a few donors. The method was immunoSEQ multiplex PCR; TCRdb's version includes in-frame clones alone and lacks a portion of them. The repertoire holds roughly 68,000 clones, with less than 98% as singletons. Sequencing used T cells isolated from PBMCs. All receptors derive from a human donor in good health.

V is TRBV6-1 and J is TRBJ2-7, with D perhaps matching TRBD2 (5 bases). CDR1 and CDR2 (germline): MNHNS, SASEGT. This CDR3 is 13 amino acids long. V was shortened by 4 bases and J by 7 bases, with 14 bases between the two germline ends. CDR3 sequence: CASSGLQSGEQYF. The CDR3 nucleotides read TGTGCCAGCAGTGGCCTCCAAAGCGGTGAGCAGTACTTC.

In its sample, this clone was seen once. The chain couples TRBV19 to TRBJ1-5, with D perhaps TRBD1 (5 bases). Trimming stripped 5 bases from V and 5 bases from J, with 16 bases between. Looked up from germline, CDR1 is LNHDA and CDR2 is SQIVND (reference sequence). The CDR3 sequence is 15 residues long. The CDR3 coding sequence is TGTGCCAGTAGTCGGGCAGGGCCGATGGATCAGCCCCAGCATTTT. Encoded protein: CASSRAGPMDQPQHF.

The rearrangement links TRBV25-1 to TRBJ1-1, with D possibly being TRBD1 (5 bases). The CDR3 is 12 residues long. The V end lost 6 bases, the J end lost 3 bases, and 8 bases lay between the germline ends. Germline CDR1 MGHDK, CDR2 SYGVNS. CDR3 loop: CASSHRYTEAFF. Here the CDR3 DNA reads TGTGCCAGCAGCCACAGGTACACTGAAGCTTTCTTT.

The V and J genes are TRBV28 and TRBJ1-2, with 7 bases that match TRBD1. V dropped 6 bases and J dropped 4; count of bases not matched to a gene: 5. Germline loops: CDR1 MDHEN, CDR2 SYDVKM. The CDR3 contains 13 residues. CDR3 in DNA: TGTGCCAGCAGCCCGGACAGGTTCTATGGCTACACCTTC. Translating it yields CASSPDRFYGYTF.

This sequence joins TRBV9 and TRBJ1-1; possible D gene TRBD1, 5 bases. The V end lost 4 bases, the J end lost 2 bases, and 9 bases lay between the germline ends. Per the germline V gene, CDR1 is SGDLS and CDR2 is YYNGEE. The CDR3 has 13 residues. Here the CDR3 reads CASSLDSNTEAFF. The CDR3, as DNA: TGTGCCAGCAGCCTCGACAGTAACACTGAAGCTTTCTTT.

The V and J genes are TRBV27 and TRBJ2-3; tentatively, D is TRBD1 (6 bases). Germline lookup yields CDR1 MNHEY and CDR2 SMNVEV (reference sequence). There are 15 residues in the CDR3. Trimming took 5 bases from V and 3 from J, leaving 15 bases between them. CDR3 DNA sequence: TGTGCCAGCAGTCTCCAGGGGATGTGGACAGATACGCAGTATTTT. It codes for CASSLQGMWTDTQYF.

CDR3 DNA sequence: TGTGCCAGCAGCTTATTAGGCAGGGGGTCTGAAGCTTTCTTT. It translates to CASSLLGRGSEAFF. The gene calls are TRBV7-8 and TRBJ1-1, with 7 bases that match TRBD1. Trimming at V came to 2 bases and at J to 6 bases, leaving 6 bases not matched to a gene. Germline V gene lookup returns CDR1 SGHVS and CDR2 FQNEAQ. The CDR3 spans 14 residues. The full variable domain, rest sourced from reference TRBV7-8 and TRBJ1-1, is GAGVSQSPRYKVAKRGQDVALRCDPISGHVSLFWYQQALGQGPEFLTYFQNEAQLDKSGLPSDRFFAERPEGSVSTLKIQRTQQEDSAVYLCASSLLGRGSEAFFGQGTRLTVV.

V and J are TRBV7-9 and TRBJ2-7; 16 bases are shared with TRBD2. The J segment lost 0 bases and the V segment lost 10 bases, leaving 6 bases of the junction unmatched. From germline, CDR1 is SEHNR and CDR2 FQNEAQ (reference sequence). There are 16 residues in the CDR3. The CDR3 spells CATLGLAGGSSYEQYF. The CDR3 DNA is TGTGCCACCCTGGGACTAGCGGGAGGGAGCTCCTACGAGCAGTACTTC.

V gene TRBV6-5 combines with J gene TRBJ1-5; TRBD1 agrees at 8 bases. From germline, CDR1 is MNHEY and CDR2 SVGAGI. CDR3 size: 14 residues. The ends lost 7 bases at V and 5 bases at J; junction bases unmatched: 7. CDR3 bases: TGTGCCAGCAAGACCGGGACAGGATATCAGCCCCAGCATTTT. It specifies CASKTGTGYQPQHF.